The rows below give T cell receptor beta chains drawn from one sample of a study of blood T cell repertoires in COVID-19. Clones were sequenced by immunoSEQ multiplex PCR, and TCRdb holds only the in-frame ones, with some missing. The sample has around 400,000 clones, around 87% seen once. Sequencing input: peripheral blood. Receptor source: an older woman with COVID-19, enrolled during active disease. CDR3s include the opening cysteine and the closing phenylalanine or tryptophan. A D gene is named only where the DNA matches it firmly. Clone size is shown for a subset of rows, as once, few, many or a class of expanded clone.

clone size	D gene	V gene	J gene	CDR3 DNA	CDR3 protein
-	TRBD1	TRBV9	TRBJ2-7	TGTGCCAGCAGCGTAGGACAGGGGGCTCCGAGGGCGATCTACGAGCAGTACTTC	CASSVGQGAPRAIYEQYF
-	TRBD1	TRBV19	TRBJ2-7	TGTGCCAGTAGCTACGGGACAGGCTACGAGCAGTACTTC	CASSYGTGYEQYF
-	TRBD2	TRBV6-5	TRBJ2-5	TGTGCCAGCAAGGGTAGCGGGGGACATCAAGAGACCCAGTACTTC	CASKGSGGHQETQYF
-	TRBD1	TRBV28	TRBJ2-1	TGTGCCAGCAGTGGACGACAGGGGGCTTCCTACAATGAGCAGTTCTTC	CASSGRQGASYNEQFF
few	TRBD2	TRBV7-7	TRBJ2-2	TGTGCCAGCAGCCGGACTAGCGGGGGAGGCGGGGAGCTGTTTTTT	CASSRTSGGGGELFF
-	-	TRBV29-1	TRBJ1-1	TGCAGCGTGTATTCACGACAGAACACTGAAGCTTTCTTT	CSVYSRQNTEAFF
-	-	TRBV4-1	TRBJ1-1	TGCGCCAGCAGCCAGAACCGGTGGAACACTGAAGCTTTCTTT	CASSQNRWNTEAFF
-	-	TRBV5-1	TRBJ2-3	TGCGCCAGCAGCCCCACGGGAGATACGCAGTATTTT	CASSPTGDTQYF
-	TRBD1	TRBV18	TRBJ1-6	TGTGCCAGCTCACGGGGACAGCTAAATTCACCCCTCCACTTT	CASSRGQLNSPLHF
once	TRBD2	TRBV30	TRBJ2-1	TGTGCCTGCGCAAGGCGGGGGGGGACCATCAATGAGCAGTTCTTC	CACARRGGTINEQFF
-	-	TRBV10-2	TRBJ2-7	TGCGCCAGCAGAATGCACGAGAGGGAACGATCCTACGAGCAGTACTTC	CASRMHERERSYEQYF
-	-	TRBV5-6	TRBJ1-2	TGTGCCAGCAGCTTTAACAGGGTATTTCACGGCTACACCTTC	CASSFNRVFHGYTF
-	-	TRBV29-1	TRBJ1-2	TGCAGCGTTGGTGAGGGTAGCTATGGCTACACCTTC	CSVGEGSYGYTF
-	TRBD1	TRBV5-6	TRBJ1-6	TGTGCCAGCAGCTGGGACAGGGCGGATTCACCCCTCCACTTT	CASSWDRADSPLHF
-	-	TRBV5-1	TRBJ1-6	TGCGCCAGCAGCTTGGAGGCAGCGTCTCAAACACCCCTCCACTTT	CASSLEAASQTPLHF
-	TRBD1	TRBV30	TRBJ1-2	TGTGCCTGGAAGGGGACAGGCTATGGCTACACCTTC	CAWKGTGYGYTF
-	-	TRBV14	TRBJ2-1	TGTGCCAGCAGCCCCCCCTGGGGGGAGAGCTCCTACAATGAGCAGTTCTTC	CASSPPWGESSYNEQFF
-	-	TRBV27	TRBJ1-5	TGTGCCAGCAGCCCAGAGCAGGGTAATCAGCCCCAGCATTTT	CASSPEQGNQPQHF
-	-	TRBV18	TRBJ1-3	TGTGCCAGCTCACCTTGGCTTGACATGAGCTCTGGAAACACCATATATTTT	CASSPWLDMSSGNTIYF
-	-	TRBV5-1	TRBJ2-7	TGCGCCAGCAGCTTCGGGGAGACCCAGGGGAACGAGCAGTACTTC	CASSFGETQGNEQYF
-	TRBD1	TRBV19	TRBJ1-6	TGTGCCAGTAGTATGGCGGGACAGAAAAAAGGGTGGAGCTCCTATAATTCACCCCTCCACTTT	CASSMAGQKKGWSSYNSPLHF
-	-	TRBV11-2	TRBJ2-7	TGTGCCAGCAGCTTTTGGCCGAGGGGGAAAGGCGAGCAGTACTTC	CASSFWPRGKGEQYF
-	-	TRBV19	TRBJ1-3	TGTGCCAGTAGACTGACATACGGAAACACCATATATTTT	CASRLTYGNTIYF
-	TRBD1	TRBV15	TRBJ1-1	TGTGCCACCAGCAGAGGGGACAGCACTGAAGCTTTCTTT	CATSRGDSTEAFF
-	TRBD1	TRBV5-1	TRBJ1-2	TGCGCCAGCAGCCCCGGACAGGGAGGAAACTATGGCTACACCTTC	CASSPGQGGNYGYTF
-	-	TRBV7-9	TRBJ2-3	TGTGCCAACTCTGTCGCTGCAGATACGCAGTATTTT	CANSVAADTQYF
-	TRBD2	TRBV5-4	TRBJ2-7	TGTGCCAGCAGCTTAGGTGGGGGGGATCCCTACGAGCAGTACTTC	CASSLGGGDPYEQYF
-	-	TRBV6-5	TRBJ2-2	TGTGCCAGCAGTTTTTCCAGGACGAACACCGGGGAGCTGTTTTTT	CASSFSRTNTGELFF
-	TRBD1	TRBV7-2	TRBJ1-5	TGTGCCAGCAGCTTAGCTAGGGGGCGTCAGCCCCAGCATTTT	CASSLARGRQPQHF
-	-	TRBV7-8	TRBJ2-5	TGTGCCAGCACCCTAATGGGGGCCTTGGGGACCCAGTACTTC	CASTLMGALGTQYF
-	-	TRBV9	TRBJ2-5	TGTGCCAGCAGCGGTTGGCAGGACCAAGAGACCCAGTACTTC	CASSGWQDQETQYF
-	TRBD2	TRBV10-1	TRBJ2-4	TGCGCCAGCAGTTTAGCGGGGGGAGACATTCAGTACTTC	CASSLAGGDIQYF
once	TRBD1	TRBV19	TRBJ2-7	TGTGCCAGTAGATCCGGGACAGCTTACGAGCAGTACTTC	CASRSGTAYEQYF
-	-	TRBV7-2	TRBJ1-2	TGTGCCAGCAGCTCTACACTCCCGACTCTCCATAACTATGGCTACACCTTC	CASSSTLPTLHNYGYTF
-	-	TRBV18	TRBJ2-4	TGTGCCAGCTCACCAGGGGGGGGCACAGACATTCAGTACTTC	CASSPGGGTDIQYF
-	TRBD1	TRBV2	TRBJ2-2	TGTGCCAGCAGTAGTCAGGGGGCGCGTACCGGGGAGCTGTTTTTT	CASSSQGARTGELFF
once	-	TRBV18	TRBJ1-2	TGTGCCAGCTCACCCCTTAACGTCTTGGGGCAGGCGCGGGGAGGCTACACCTTC	CASSPLNVLGQARGGYTF
-	-	TRBV14	TRBJ1-2	TGTGCCAGCCGGAGGTCCGGAACTAACTATGGCTACACCTTC	CASRRSGTNYGYTF
-	-	TRBV4-1	TRBJ2-5	TGCGCCAGCAGCCAAGGGAGTCAGTGGGAGTCAATGCAGACCCAGTACTTC	CASSQGSQWESMQTQYF
once	TRBD2	TRBV6-2/TRBV6-3	TRBJ2-3	TGTGCCAGCAGTTCGCGGACTAGCGGGGGGAGGTCAGATACGCAGTATTTT	CASSSRTSGGRSDTQYF
-	TRBD1	TRBV5-1	TRBJ1-1	TGCGCCAGCAGCATACGTCCCGGGACAGGGAACACTGAAGCTTTCTTT	CASSIRPGTGNTEAFF
-	TRBD2	TRBV3-1/TRBV3-2	TRBJ2-1	TGTGCCAGCAGCCAACCGACTAGCGGGGGCCCATACAATGAGCAGTTCTTC	CASSQPTSGGPYNEQFF
-	-	TRBV10-3	TRBJ2-1	TGTGCCATCAGTGAGTCGGGGGGTTTCTCCTACAATGAGCAGTTCTTC	CAISESGGFSYNEQFF
once	TRBD2	TRBV2	TRBJ2-2	TGTGCCAGCAGTGAGGCGGGGGGGCCGTCCGGGGAGCTGTTTTTT	CASSEAGGPSGELFF
-	TRBD1	TRBV10-3	TRBJ2-2	TGTGCCATCAGTCCCGGGACAGACACCGGGGAGCTGTTTTTT	CAISPGTDTGELFF
-	TRBD1	TRBV7-8	TRBJ2-7	TGTGCCAGCAGCAAGGGACAGTCCTACGAGCAGTACTTC	CASSKGQSYEQYF
-	TRBD1	TRBV6-5	TRBJ1-1	TGTGCCTTGGACAGGGGGCGCGTCACTGAAGCTTTCTTT	CALDRGRVTEAFF
-	-	TRBV3-1/TRBV3-2	TRBJ1-1	TGTGCCAGCAGCCAAGGCACCCTTCCTTTGCGCGCTTTCTTT	CASSQGTLPLRAFF
-	-	TRBV21-1	TRBJ2-5	TGTGCCAGCAGCAATCAACGCAACCCCCCGGGGACCCAGTACTTC	CASSNQRNPPGTQYF
-	-	TRBV6-5	TRBJ2-7	TGTGCCAGCAGTTACCCTAACAGGGAATCCTACGAGCAGTACTTC	CASSYPNRESYEQYF
-	-	TRBV19	TRBJ1-5	TGTGCCACCAGGAGAGGGCAGGGGATGGGAAATCAGCCCCAGCATTTT	CATRRGQGMGNQPQHF
once	TRBD1	TRBV28	TRBJ1-2	TGTGCCAGCAGTTCGACCCTTACCGGGACAGGGACTTATGGCTACACCTTC	CASSSTLTGTGTYGYTF
once	TRBD1	TRBV4-1	TRBJ2-5	TGCGCCAGCAGCCCGGGACAGGGTTGGGAGACCCAGTACTTC	CASSPGQGWETQYF
-	TRBD1	TRBV27	TRBJ2-2	TGTGCCAGCAGTTCGGACAGGGTGGACACCGGGGAGCTGTTTTTT	CASSSDRVDTGELFF
-	TRBD1	TRBV6-5	TRBJ2-7	TGTGCCAGCAGTCTTTTCCCGGACAGGGAGTACGAGCAGTACTTC	CASSLFPDREYEQYF